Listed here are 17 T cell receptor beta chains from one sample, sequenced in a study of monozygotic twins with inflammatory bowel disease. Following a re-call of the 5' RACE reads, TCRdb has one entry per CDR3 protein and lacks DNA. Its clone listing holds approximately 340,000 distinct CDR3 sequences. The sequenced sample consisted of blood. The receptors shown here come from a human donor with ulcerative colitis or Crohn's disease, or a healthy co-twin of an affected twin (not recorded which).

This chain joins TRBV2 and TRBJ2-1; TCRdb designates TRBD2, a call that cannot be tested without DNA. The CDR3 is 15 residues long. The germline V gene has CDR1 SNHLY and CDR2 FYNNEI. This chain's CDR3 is CATLSGGEMGNEQFF.

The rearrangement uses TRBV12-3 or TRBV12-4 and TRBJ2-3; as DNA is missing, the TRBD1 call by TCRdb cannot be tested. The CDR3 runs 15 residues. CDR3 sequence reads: CASTLVPGSTDTQYF.

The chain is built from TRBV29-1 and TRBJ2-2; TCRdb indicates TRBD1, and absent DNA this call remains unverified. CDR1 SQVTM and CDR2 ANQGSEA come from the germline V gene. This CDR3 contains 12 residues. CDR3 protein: CSGRGNTGELFF.

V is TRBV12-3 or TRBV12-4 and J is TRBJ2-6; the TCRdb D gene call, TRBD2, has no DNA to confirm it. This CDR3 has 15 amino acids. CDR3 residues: CASSTFPPGANVLTF.

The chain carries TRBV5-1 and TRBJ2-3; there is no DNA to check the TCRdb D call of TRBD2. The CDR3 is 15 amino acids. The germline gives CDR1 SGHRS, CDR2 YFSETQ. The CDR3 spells CASSLAAGGADTQYF.

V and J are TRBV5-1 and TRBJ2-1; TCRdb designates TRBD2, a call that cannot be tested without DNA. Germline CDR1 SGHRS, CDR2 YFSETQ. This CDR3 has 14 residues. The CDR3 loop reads CASSFSQGGHEQFF.

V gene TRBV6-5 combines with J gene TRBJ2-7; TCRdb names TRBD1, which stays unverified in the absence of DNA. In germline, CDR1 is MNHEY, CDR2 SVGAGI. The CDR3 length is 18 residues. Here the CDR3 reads CASVIRDRGPYFPYEQYF.

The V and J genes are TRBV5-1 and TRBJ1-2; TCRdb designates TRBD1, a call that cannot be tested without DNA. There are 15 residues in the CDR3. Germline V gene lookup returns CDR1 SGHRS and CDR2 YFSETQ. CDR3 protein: CASSEVAGSNYGYTF.

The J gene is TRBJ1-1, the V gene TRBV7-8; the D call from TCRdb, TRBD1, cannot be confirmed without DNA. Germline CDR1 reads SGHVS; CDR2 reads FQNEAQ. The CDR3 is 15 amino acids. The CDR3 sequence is CASTLGRGVNTEAFF.

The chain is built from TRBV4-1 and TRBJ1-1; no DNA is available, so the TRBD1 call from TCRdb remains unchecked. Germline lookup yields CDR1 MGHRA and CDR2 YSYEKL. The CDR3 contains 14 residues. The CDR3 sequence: CASSHGSGGNEAFF.

CDR3 protein: CASSLTAYTEAFF. This rearrangement joins TRBV12-3 or TRBV12-4 to TRBJ1-1. The CDR3 loop spans 13 amino acids.

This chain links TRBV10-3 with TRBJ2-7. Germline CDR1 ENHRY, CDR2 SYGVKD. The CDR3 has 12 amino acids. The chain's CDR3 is CATTDSSYEQYF.

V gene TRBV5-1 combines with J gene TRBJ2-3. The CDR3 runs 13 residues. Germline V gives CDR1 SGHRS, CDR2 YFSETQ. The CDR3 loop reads CASSSVGTDTQYF.

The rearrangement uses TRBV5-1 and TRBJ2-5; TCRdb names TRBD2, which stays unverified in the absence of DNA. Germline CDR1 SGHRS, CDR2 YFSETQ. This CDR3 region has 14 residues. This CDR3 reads CASIQRELGETQYF.

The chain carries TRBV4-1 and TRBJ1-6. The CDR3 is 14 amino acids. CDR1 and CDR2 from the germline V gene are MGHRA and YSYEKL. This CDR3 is CASSQDRRDSPLHF.

CDR3 residues: CASSLGWGERTEAFF. The rearrangement joins TRBV5-1 to TRBJ1-1; TCRdb gives TRBD1 as the D gene, but with no DNA this cannot be confirmed. In germline, CDR1 is SGHRS, CDR2 YFSETQ. The CDR3 is made up of 15 amino acids.

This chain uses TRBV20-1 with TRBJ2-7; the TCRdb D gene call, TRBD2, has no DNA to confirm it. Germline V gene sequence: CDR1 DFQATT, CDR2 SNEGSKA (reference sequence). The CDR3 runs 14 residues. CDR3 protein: CSARDAGSSYEQYF.